This T cell receptor (beta chain) was sequenced in a study of blood T cell repertoires in COVID-19. The CDR3 spans 14 residues. V lost 7 bases and J lost 1, with 13 bases in between. Germline values: CDR1 WSHSY, CDR2 SAAADI. The repertoire was sequenced with immunoSEQ multiplex PCR; TCRdb's copy has only in-frame clones and lacks some. The sample yields around 52,000 clones, around 76% seen once. Sequencing used peripheral blood. The chain links TRBV10-2 to TRBJ1-1; a weak D match, TRBD1 (5 bases). This sequence originates from a woman in her sixties or seventies with acute or convalescent COVID-19. The DNA of the CDR3 is TGCGCCAGCAATTTCCTGGGGGGGAACACTGAAGCTTTCTTT. Protein sequence: CASNFLGGNTEAFF.